The following is a T cell receptor beta chain sequence with its context. Its antigen remains unknown. Researchers ran the PCR with 60 Vbeta and 13 Jbeta primers. The assay was immunoSEQ multiplex PCR, and TCRdb's table has in-frame clones only and misses some. The profile shows around 230,000 clones, about 80% of them singletons. These data belong to a study of cytomegalovirus exposure and HLA in healthy donors. Study outcomes and limitations: Analyses of presence/absence relied on an assumption of roughly uniform sequencing depth across donors. Later on, a genetic analysis was performed. It linked a missense variant in DCLRE1C with V- and J-gene trimming of TCR beta. It was reportedly the case that the classifier diagnosed cytomegalovirus status with high specificity and sensitivity. Earlier findings revealed that most TCR beta V segments proved productive either about 90% or about 30% of the time.

The receptor's source is a male donor in good health and CMV-seronegative. The sample consisted of PBMCs.

The DNA of the CDR3 is TGTGCCAGCAGTGAAGTTGTGACAGGGGGAGGCACTGAAGCTTTCTTT. Translating gives CASSEVVTGGGTEAFF. V gene TRBV6-1 combines with J gene TRBJ1-1, with 9 bases fitting TRBD1. The CDR3 is made up of 16 amino acids. The ends lost 1 base at V and 4 bases at J; junction bases unmatched: 7. From germline, CDR1 is MNHNS and CDR2 SASEGT.